This T cell receptor (beta chain) was found in a study of cytomegalovirus exposure and HLA in healthy donors. This clone was picked up a small number of times. The antigen is unknown. Germline assignment: CDR1 LNHDA and CDR2 SQIVND (reference sequence). CDR3 length equals 13 residues. V lost 5 bases to trimming and J lost 5 bases, with 9 bases between them. Study results and caveats: Later analysis showed most CMV-associated TCR beta chains appearing HLA-restricted.

Primers: 60 Vbeta forward and 13 Jbeta reverse. TCRdb's copy holds only in-frame clones and misses some; the assay was immunoSEQ multiplex PCR. The sample yields about 130,000 clones, more than 9% seen once. The rearrangement uses TRBV19 and TRBJ2-2; a weak D match, TRBD2 (6 bases). Sequenced sample: PBMCs. The receptor was derived from a young woman in good health and CMV-seropositive. The CDR3 loop reads CASSLGTTGELFF. The CDR3 DNA reads as TGTGCCAGTAGTCTCGGGACTACCGGGGAGCTGTTTTTT.